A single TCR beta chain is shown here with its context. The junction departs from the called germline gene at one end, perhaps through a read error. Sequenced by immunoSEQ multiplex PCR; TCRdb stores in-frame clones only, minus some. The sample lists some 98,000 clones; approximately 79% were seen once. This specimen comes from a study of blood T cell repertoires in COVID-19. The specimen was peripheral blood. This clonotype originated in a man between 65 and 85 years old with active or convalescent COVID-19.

The chain's CDR3 is CASSLALKGGGEQFF. The CDR3 nucleotides are TGTGCTAGCAGCTTAGCGCTAAAAGGGGGTGGTGAGCAGTTCTTC. The gene calls are TRBV7-7 and TRBJ2-1, with D maybe TRBD1 (6 bases). The CDR3 contains 15 residues. Germline values: CDR1 SSHAT, CDR2 FNYEAQ (reference sequence).